The rows below give T cell receptor beta chains drawn from one sample of a study of vaccination effects on CD4 cells after COVID-19. Profiling relied on immunoSEQ multiplex PCR, and the TCRdb table lists in-frame clones only, not all of them. The table shows approximately 47,000 clones, with 70% to 80% occurring only once. For these receptors, no antigen is known. The sequences come from CD4+ T cells from PBMCs cultured without peptide, collected before COVID-19 vaccination. These receptors all stem from a human donor who had a prior SARS-CoV-2 infection. Both conserved end residues are part of each CDR3. The D gene is left open where the match is weak. Expanded clones get a size class; other rows say once, few or many, or leave the size out.

j_call d_call clone_size v_call cdr3_aa cdr3_nt
TRBJ2-2 NA NA TRBV1 CTSSHERGPPNTGELFF TGCACCAGCAGCCACGAGAGGGGGCCCCCGAACACCGGGGAGCTGTTTTTT
TRBJ2-5 TRBD2 NA TRBV11-3 CASSRDYWAQETQYF TGTGCCAGCAGCCGGGACTACTGGGCCCAAGAGACCCAGTACTTC
TRBJ2-7 NA NA TRBV2 CASTKSRGSSYEQYF TGTGCCAGCACCAAGAGCCGGGGGAGCTCCTACGAGCAGTACTTC
TRBJ1-1 TRBD1 NA TRBV30 CAWAGQANTEAFF TGTGCCTGGGCGGGACAGGCTAACACTGAAGCTTTCTTT
TRBJ2-3 NA NA TRBV5-1 CASSYVGGTSTDTQYF TGCGCCAGCAGCTATGTTGGCGGTACCTCCACAGATACGCAGTATTTT
TRBJ1-2 TRBD1 NA TRBV9 CASSVLWTGANGYTF TGTGCCAGCAGCGTACTATGGACAGGGGCTAATGGCTACACCTTC
TRBJ2-4 NA NA TRBV25-1 CATTVIKAKNIQYF TGTGCCACTACAGTCATTAAGGCCAAAAACATTCAGTACTTC
TRBJ2-4 NA NA TRBV4-1 CASSQDEWTRNIQYF TGCGCCAGCAGCCAAGACGAATGGACAAGAAACATTCAGTACTTC
TRBJ1-2 TRBD1 NA TRBV24-1 CAPPGQGYGYTF TGTGCACCGCCGGGACAGGGGTATGGCTACACCTTC
TRBJ1-5 NA NA TRBV2 CASSVVREDQPQHF TGTGCCAGCAGTGTAGTCAGAGAAGATCAGCCCCAGCATTTT
TRBJ1-5 NA few TRBV19 CASSLMTGRNQPQHF TGTGCCAGTAGCCTAATGACAGGCCGCAATCAGCCCCAGCATTTT
TRBJ2-7 TRBD1 NA TRBV24-1 CATSDPGQGDYEQYF TGTGCCACCAGTGATCCCGGACAGGGCGACTACGAGCAGTACTTC
TRBJ2-7 TRBD1 NA TRBV18 CASSPRRGTGGHEQYF TGTGCCAGCTCACCAAGGCGCGGGACAGGGGGGCACGAGCAGTACTTC
TRBJ2-1 NA NA TRBV6-5 CASSYSPTGYNEQFF TGTGCCAGCAGTTACTCGCCGACAGGCTACAATGAGCAGTTCTTC
TRBJ2-1 TRBD2 NA TRBV7-3 CASSLTLASGTNGQFF TGTGCCAGCAGCTTAACGTTGGCTAGCGGGACCAACGGGCAGTTCTTC
TRBJ2-2 TRBD1 NA TRBV9 CASSAHRGTGELFF TGTGCCAGCAGCGCCCACAGGGGCACCGGGGAGCTGTTTTTT
TRBJ1-2 NA NA TRBV15 CATSRVYRNYGYTF TGTGCCACCAGCAGAGTTTACAGGAACTATGGCTACACCTTC
TRBJ2-3 NA NA TRBV11-3 CASSLPASRVGGDTQYF TGTGCCAGCAGCCTACCGGCCTCTAGAGTCGGGGGAGATACGCAGTATTTT
TRBJ1-1 NA NA TRBV7-3 CASSFDGGGTEAFF TGTGCCAGCAGCTTCGACGGGGGTGGCACTGAAGCTTTCTTT
TRBJ2-7 NA NA TRBV28 CASSLWRRGQEEQYF TGTGCCAGCAGTTTATGGAGGAGGGGGCAAGAGGAGCAGTACTTC
TRBJ2-7 NA NA TRBV7-2 CASSFGPATSYEQYF TGTGCCAGCAGCTTTGGCCCCGCGACATCCTACGAGCAGTACTTC
TRBJ1-4 NA NA TRBV5-1 CASSLASSRAGGEEKLFF TGCGCCAGCAGCTTGGCCAGTAGCAGGGCAGGAGGAGAAGAAAAACTGTTTTTT
TRBJ1-2 NA NA TRBV25-1 CASSEDNYGYTF TGTGCCAGCAGTGAAGATAACTATGGCTACACCTTC
TRBJ2-6 TRBD1 NA TRBV18 CASSPALQGTIKFSSGANVLTF TGTGCCAGCTCACCAGCTCTACAGGGGACGATCAAATTTAGCTCTGGGGCCAACGTCCTGACTTTC
TRBJ1-6 NA NA TRBV6-6 CASSYGGSSYNSPLHF TGTGCCAGCAGTTACGGGGGGAGCTCCTATAATTCACCCCTCCACTTT
TRBJ2-6 NA NA TRBV5-6 CASSQVGRLGANVLTF TGTGCCAGCAGCCAAGTGGGGAGGCTTGGGGCCAACGTCCTGACTTTC
TRBJ1-2 NA NA TRBV30 CAWSRGLGIYGYTF TGTGCCTGGAGTCGGGGACTAGGGATTTATGGCTACACCTTC
TRBJ1-1 NA NA TRBV7-9 CASSEQQNTEAFF TGTGCCAGCAGTGAGCAGCAGAACACTGAAGCTTTCTTT
TRBJ2-3 TRBD1 NA TRBV18 CASSPGQGGTDTQYF TGTGCCAGCTCACCGGGACAGGGGGGCACAGATACGCAGTATTTT
TRBJ1-2 NA NA TRBV19 CASSVRDGGYTF TGTGCCAGTAGTGTCCGGGACGGTGGCTACACCTTC
TRBJ2-2 NA NA TRBV5-1 CASSFKTGLDTGELFF TGCGCCAGCAGCTTTAAAACAGGGCTGGACACCGGGGAGCTGTTTTTT
TRBJ1-1 NA few TRBV12-3/TRBV12-4 CASSFAREEAFF TGTGCCAGCAGTTTCGCCAGGGAGGAAGCTTTCTTT
TRBJ2-7 TRBD2 once TRBV11-2 CASSLDPGLAGDSITYEQYF TGTGCCAGCAGCTTAGATCCCGGACTAGCGGGAGACTCCATCACTTACGAGCAGTACTTC
TRBJ2-1 TRBD2 NA TRBV19 CASRSLAGIFNEQFF TGTGCCAGTCGGAGTCTAGCGGGGATCTTCAATGAGCAGTTCTTC
TRBJ2-1 TRBD2 NA TRBV18 CASSPPGGSSYNEQFF TGTGCCAGCTCACCTCCGGGGGGGAGCTCCTACAATGAGCAGTTCTTC
TRBJ2-5 NA NA TRBV5-1 CASSFIGGPAETQYF TGCGCCAGCAGCTTCATAGGGGGGCCCGCAGAGACCCAGTACTTC
TRBJ1-2 TRBD1 few TRBV19 CASRRTGYDYGYTF TGTGCCAGTCGTCGGACAGGGTACGACTATGGCTACACCTTC
TRBJ2-4 NA NA TRBV6-5 CASTPGGLAKNIQYF TGTGCCAGCACCCCTGGGGGGCTAGCCAAAAACATTCAGTACTTC
TRBJ1-1 NA NA TRBV5-4 CASSLDSATEAFF TGTGCCAGCAGCTTGGACTCAGCAACTGAAGCTTTCTTT
TRBJ1-3 NA NA TRBV2 CASSEVGRSGNTIYF TGTGCCAGCAGTGAAGTGGGCCGCTCTGGAAACACCATATATTTT
TRBJ1-2 NA NA TRBV2 CASSEYWTATNYGYTF TGTGCCAGCAGTGAATACTGGACAGCCACAAACTATGGCTACACCTTC
TRBJ2-3 NA NA TRBV11-3 CASETGVTDTQYF TGTGCCAGCGAGACTGGGGTTACAGATACGCAGTATTTT
TRBJ1-3 NA NA TRBV5-1 CASQSEPSMRNTIYF TGCGCCAGCCAGTCAGAGCCATCGATGAGGAACACCATATATTTT
TRBJ2-4 TRBD2 once TRBV18 CASSPRGTSKGNIQYF TGTGCCAGCTCACCACGGGGGACTAGCAAAGGAAACATTCAGTACTTC
TRBJ2-7 NA NA TRBV2 CASSGRVQYF TGTGCAAGCAGCGGCAGGGTACAGTACTTC
TRBJ1-4 NA NA TRBV2 CASSEAAANEKLFF TGTGCCAGCAGTGAGGCGGCGGCTAATGAAAAACTGTTTTTT
TRBJ2-3 NA NA TRBV5-1 CASSLARGASTDTQYF TGCGCCAGCAGCTTGGCAAGGGGGGCTAGCACAGATACGCAGTATTTT
TRBJ2-1 TRBD2 NA TRBV6-5 CASSPSGRGNEQFF TGTGCCAGCAGCCCCAGCGGGAGGGGCAATGAGCAGTTCTTC
TRBJ2-3 TRBD1 NA TRBV7-6 CASSPGTGGRRSTDTQYF TGTGCCAGCAGCCCGGGGACAGGGGGCCGGAGAAGCACAGATACGCAGTATTTT
TRBJ2-1 TRBD2 NA TRBV5-1 CASSIRLAGVLGGNEQFF TGCGCCAGCAGCATTCGACTAGCGGGGGTCTTAGGGGGGAATGAGCAGTTCTTC
TRBJ2-7 NA NA TRBV27 CASSPLARTGAEQYF TGTGCCAGCAGTCCGCTGGCCAGGACCGGTGCCGAGCAGTACTTC
TRBJ1-6 NA few TRBV5-4 CASSPGWGDNSPLHF TGTGCCAGCAGCCCCGGGTGGGGGGATAATTCACCCCTCCACTTT
TRBJ1-2 TRBD1 NA TRBV5-8 CASSLGQGATANYGYTF TGTGCCAGCAGCTTGGGACAGGGGGCCACCGCTAACTATGGCTACACCTTC
TRBJ1-5 NA NA TRBV4-2 CASSQDRYQPQHF TGTGCCAGCAGCCAAGATCGCTATCAGCCCCAGCATTTT